The 29 T cell receptor beta chains below were found in one sample sequenced in a study of cytomegalovirus exposure and HLA in healthy donors (dated by TCRdb to 2017 to 2019). Libraries were constructed by the immunoSEQ multiplex PCR assay. A mixture of 60 forward primers for TCR Vbeta segments and 13 reverse primers for TCR Jbeta segments was used in the multiplex PCR. TCRdb retrieved this table from immuneACCESS and kept in-frame rearrangements only. Not all clones are present; in checked studies, unresolved V genes account for under half, and no reason is known for the remainder. The sample table lists approximately 100,000 clones, 79% of them with a count of one. Clones ranked in the top ten supply about 3.1% of the sample. Sequencing was carried out using PBMCs. The receptors were sampled from a woman between 40 and 50 years old in good health and CMV-seronegative.

The genes are TRBV10-1 and TRBJ2-1, with D maybe TRBD2 (6 bases). Deletions cut 5 bases from V and 10 bases from J, with 15 bases between. The CDR3 has 13 amino acids. Germline V lookup: CDR1 WNHNN, CDR2 SYGVQD (reference sequence). The CDR3 region has the DNA TGCGCCAGCAGTTTAGGAGGGCTGGGGGAGCAGTTCTTC. Amino acids: CASSLGGLGEQFF.

This chain connects TRBV5-1 to TRBJ1-6, with D perhaps matching TRBD1 (6 bases). Looked up from germline, CDR1 is SGHRS and CDR2 is YFSETQ. Trimming left V 0 bases short and J 7 bases short, with 11 bases between. CDR3 size: 15 residues. The CDR3 region has the DNA TGCGCCAGCAGCTTGGACTCAGGGGACAATTCACCCCTCCACTTT. Translated, it gives CASSLDSGDNSPLHF.

The chain uses TRBV30 and TRBJ2-1; TRBD1 aligns across 8 bases. V trimming: 2 bases; J trimming: 4 bases; junction bases outside the gene matches: 1. Germline CDR1 and CDR2: GTSNPN and SVGIG (reference sequence). This CDR3 has 13 amino acids. CDR3 sequence: CAWSRTGYNEQFF. The CDR3 bases are TGTGCCTGGAGTCGGACAGGGTACAATGAGCAGTTCTTC.

The rearrangement links TRBV18 to TRBJ2-5, with D tentatively TRBD1 (6 bases). This CDR3 spans 15 amino acids. Germline-derived CDR1 and CDR2 are KGHSH and LQKENI. V shed 2 bases and J shed 2 bases, with 12 bases lying between them. This chain's CDR3 is CASSPRQVRQETQYF. The CDR3 DNA is TGTGCCAGCTCACCAAGACAGGTTCGTCAAGAGACCCAGTACTTC. The full variable domain, rest sourced from reference TRBV18 and TRBJ2-5, is NAGVMQNPRHLVRRRGQEARLRCSPMKGHSHVYWYRQLPEEGLKFMVYLQKENIIDESGMPKERFSAEFPKEGPSILRIQQVVRGDSAAYFCASSPRQVRQETQYFGPGTRLLVL.

The chain joins TRBV10-3 to TRBJ1-2, with TRBD1 matching 7 bases. The CDR3 spans 14 residues. Germline V CDR1 and CDR2: ENHRY, SYGVKD. V gave up 7 bases and J gave up 5 bases; unmatched junction bases: 10. CDR3: CAITQSGDSYGYTF. CDR3 DNA: TGTGCCATCACCCAGTCGGGGGACAGTTATGGCTACACCTTC.

The rearrangement joins TRBV29-1 to TRBJ2-3, with 7 bases matching TRBD2. Germline values: CDR1 SQVTM, CDR2 ANQGSEA. The junction had 15 bases not matched to a gene; V was cut back by 6 bases and J by 9 bases. This CDR3 region has 14 residues. This CDR3 is CSVDLEIAGLTQYF. In nucleotides, the CDR3 is TGCAGCGTCGACCTAGAGATAGCGGGCCTGACGCAGTATTTT.

The chain uses TRBV4-1 and TRBJ2-5, with D perhaps TRBD2 (6 bases). Trimming took off 2 bases at V and 5 bases at J, with 9 bases between the two ends. The CDR3 is 13 residues long. Germline V gene sequence: CDR1 MGHRA, CDR2 YSYEKL. CDR3 nucleotides: TGCGCCAGCAGCCAACCGCTAGCGGAGACCCAGTACTTC. This sequence encodes CASSQPLAETQYF.

The chain has TRBV7-8 and TRBJ1-2; weak D call: TRBD1 (5 bases). V gave up 0 bases and J gave up 6 bases, with 14 bases separating them. The CDR3 has 15 residues. Germline V lookup: CDR1 SGHVS, CDR2 FQNEAQ. CDR3 nucleotides: TGTGCCAGCAGCTTAGCGGGGGGAGGTCGCGATGGCTACACCTTC. Amino acid sequence: CASSLAGGGRDGYTF.

The J gene is TRBJ1-2, the V gene TRBV15, with 7 bases matching TRBD1. CDR3 length equals 15 residues. The junction had 9 bases not matched to a gene; V was cut back by 8 bases and J by 0 bases. The germline V gene encodes CDR1 LNHNV and CDR2 YYDKDF (reference sequence). This chain's CDR3 is CATATRTGPNYGYTF. The CDR3 bases are TGTGCCACCGCCACTAGGACAGGCCCTAACTATGGCTACACCTTC.

This clone was seen a handful of times. This chain connects TRBV2 to TRBJ1-1; no definite D call. Trimming removed 6 bases at V and 0 bases at J, with 8 bases between. The germline V gene encodes CDR1 SNHLY and CDR2 FYNNEI. The CDR3 loop spans 13 amino acids. DNA for the CDR3: TGTGCCAGCAGCGGGAGCATGAACACTGAAGCTTTCTTT. Amino acid sequence: CASSGSMNTEAFF.

This clone was counted once. This chain uses TRBV30 with TRBJ2-4; TRBD2 might be the D (5 bases). Germline CDR1 and CDR2: GTSNPN and SVGIG (reference sequence). Between the trimmed V and J ends, which lost 0 bases and 3 bases, there was a span of 15 bases. The CDR3 contains 16 residues. The CDR3 coding sequence is TGTGCCTGGAGTGTTGTCGGGGTTAGTAGCAAAAACATTCAGTACTTC. Its translation: CAWSVVGVSSKNIQYF.

The chain uses TRBV2 and TRBJ1-1; D gene uncertain. There are 14 residues in the CDR3. CDR1 and CDR2 (germline): SNHLY, FYNNEI. V dropped 0 bases and J dropped 8 bases, with 13 bases sitting between them. CDR3 residues: CASSEAQEGGEAFF. Here the CDR3 DNA reads TGTGCCAGCAGTGAAGCGCAAGAGGGCGGCGAAGCTTTCTTT.

This chain links TRBV6-5 with TRBJ1-1; maybe TRBD1 (5 bases). Trimming took 7 bases from V and 1 from J, leaving 13 bases between them. The CDR3 length is 14 residues. In germline, CDR1 is MNHEY, CDR2 SVGAGI. In nucleotides, the CDR3 is TGTGCCAGCAAAGTCAGGGCACAGAACACTGAAGCTTTCTTT. It is translated as CASKVRAQNTEAFF.

This sequence joins TRBV6-6 and TRBJ1-1; perhaps TRBD1 as D (5 bases). Germline CDR1 is MNHNY and CDR2 is SVGAGI (reference sequence). The CDR3 sequence is 15 residues long. CDR3 DNA sequence: TGTGCGACTCAGGTAGGAGGGGAGATACGCACTGAAGCTTTCTTT. Protein sequence: CATQVGGEIRTEAFF.

The chain links TRBV6-1 to TRBJ1-3; D is unclear. The ends were cut back, 3 bases at V and 0 bases at J, with 9 bases in the middle. The CDR3 is made up of 15 amino acids. Germline V lookup: CDR1 MNHNS, CDR2 SASEGT. The CDR3 sequence is CASSDVASSGNTIYF. CDR3 nucleotide sequence: TGTGCCAGCAGTGACGTCGCTAGCTCTGGAAACACCATATATTTT.

V is TRBV9 and J is TRBJ2-7; 8 bases align to TRBD2. The CDR3 has 16 amino acids. V was clipped by 4 bases and J by 4 bases; unmatched bases: 13. The germline V gene has CDR1 SGDLS and CDR2 YYNGEE. Here the CDR3 reads CASSPRLAGARYEQYF. The CDR3 region has the DNA TGTGCCAGCAGCCCCAGGCTAGCGGGTGCAAGGTACGAGCAGTACTTC. Together with reference TRBV9 and TRBJ2-7, the CDR3 gives the full variable domain: DSGVTQTPKHLITATGQRVTLRCSPRSGDLSVYWYQQSLDQGLQFLIQYYNGEERAKGNILERFSAQQFPDLHSELNLSSLELGDSALYFCASSPRLAGARYEQYFGPGTRLTVT.

The V and J genes are TRBV7-2 and TRBJ2-3; 14 nucleotides agree with TRBD2. Germline V gene sequence: CDR1 SGHTA, CDR2 FQGNSA. J lost 2 bases, V lost 3 bases, and 7 bases had no gene match. CDR3 length equals 18 residues. CDR3 coding DNA: TGTGCCAGCAGCTTGAGGACTAGCGGGGGGCATTCCACAGATACGCAGTATTTT. Protein product: CASSLRTSGGHSTDTQYF.

CDR3 loop: CASSLGGGPYEQYF. CDR3 coding DNA: TGTGCCAGCAGCTTGGGGGGAGGGCCCTACGAGCAGTACTTC. The chain recombines TRBV5-4 with TRBJ2-7; TRBD2 matches at 7 bases. V shed 0 bases, J shed 2 bases, and the junction held 2 bases outside the gene matches. Germline V lookup: CDR1 SGHNT, CDR2 YYREEE (reference sequence). The CDR3 has 14 amino acids.

This chain joins TRBV28 and TRBJ1-4; a possible D gene is TRBD1 (6 bases). V was clipped by 6 bases and J by 4 bases, with 12 bases between them. The CDR3 spans 14 residues. Germline CDR1 is MDHEN and CDR2 is SYDVKM. CDR3 DNA: TGTGCCAGCAGCGGGGGGCAGGTTAATGAAAAACTGTTTTTT. This translates into CASSGGQVNEKLFF.

The chain has TRBV29-1 and TRBJ2-7, with 7 nucleotides matching TRBD1. The CDR3 consists of 12 residues. Trimming removed 5 bases from V and 6 bases from J; junction bases left unmatched: 7. Germline V gene lookup returns CDR1 SQVTM and CDR2 ANQGSEA. CDR3: CSVRQGMGEQYF. The CDR3 DNA is TGCAGCGTTAGACAGGGAATGGGCGAGCAGTACTTC.

This clone was counted between two and nine times. The chain joins TRBV2 to TRBJ2-3; D call uncertain. V gave up 6 bases and J gave up 0 bases, with 10 bases separating them. The germline V gene has CDR1 SNHLY and CDR2 FYNNEI. The CDR3 spans 14 residues. The CDR3 region has the DNA TGTGCCAGCAGGCGCGGCCCTAGCACAGATACGCAGTATTTT. It encodes CASRRGPSTDTQYF.

This clone showed up just a few times. In DNA, the CDR3 is TGTGCCAGCAGCCCATATGGTCAGCGGGGGTTCTTCTCCTACGAGCAGTACTTC. Translating gives CASSPYGQRGFFSYEQYF. The rearrangement joins TRBV5-5 to TRBJ2-7; 8 bases fit TRBD2. The CDR3 length is 18 residues. Germline lookup yields CDR1 SGHKS and CDR2 YYEKEE (reference sequence). V lost 4 bases, J lost 0 bases, and 15 bases stayed unmatched.

The genes are TRBV28 and TRBJ1-2, with 8 bases identical to TRBD1. From germline, CDR1 is MDHEN and CDR2 SYDVKM. The V segment lost 2 bases and the J segment 4 bases; nucleotides outside the gene matches: 12. The CDR3 is 17 amino acids. The CDR3 DNA reads TGTGCCAGCAGTTTACGTGCAGGGGGCGGTGGGCCCTATGGCTACACCTTC. This gives the protein CASSLRAGGGGPYGYTF.

The chain uses TRBV29-1 and TRBJ2-2; possible D gene TRBD2, 5 bases. Germline V gene lookup returns CDR1 SQVTM and CDR2 ANQGSEA. CDR3 length: 13 residues. V was clipped by 4 bases and J by 1 base, with 7 bases between them. The CDR3 region has the DNA TGCAGCGTTGGCCGGGAGAACACCGGGGAGCTGTTTTTT. Translation gives CSVGRENTGELFF.

This rearrangement joins TRBV2 to TRBJ2-5; TRBD2 agrees at 13 bases. The closer fit of TRBJ2-7 to the DNA end suggests the J call may be wrong. Germline CDR1 and CDR2: SNHLY and FYNNEI. This CDR3 is 16 amino acids long. CDR3 DNA sequence: TGTGCCAGCAGTGGGACTAGCGGGAGAATGTCTTACGAGCAGTACTTC. It yields the protein CASSGTSGRMSYEQYF.

The chain recombines TRBV30 with TRBJ2-7; D is unresolved. Germline-derived CDR1 and CDR2 are GTSNPN and SVGIG (reference sequence). CDR3 length: 13 amino acids. Deletions cut 0 bases from V and 3 bases from J, with 9 bases between. In DNA, the CDR3 is TGTGCCTGGAGTGTAACACTATACTACGAGCAGTACTTC. Translation gives CAWSVTLYYEQYF.

The J gene is TRBJ2-7, the V gene TRBV9; 11 bases line up with TRBD1. Losses at the gene ends were 3 bases for V and 4 bases for J; bases not matched to a gene: 3. The CDR3 loop spans 14 amino acids. The germline V gene has CDR1 SGDLS and CDR2 YYNGEE. The CDR3 is CASSAGTGGYEQYF. The CDR3 coding sequence is TGTGCCAGCAGCGCCGGGACAGGGGGTTACGAGCAGTACTTC.

This chain joins TRBV4-3 and TRBJ2-1; 11 bases are shared with TRBD2. After removal of 4 bases from V and 9 bases from J, the junction contained 5 bases not matched to a gene. This CDR3 is 14 amino acids long. Germline V gene data show CDR1 as LGHNA and CDR2 as YSLEER. CDR3 DNA sequence: TGCGCCAGCAGCCTTGGGACTAGCGGTAGTGAGCAGTTCTTC. Translation gives CASSLGTSGSEQFF.

This clone was seen only once. This chain uses TRBV5-4 with TRBJ1-2, with 9 bases fitting TRBD1. V lost 2 bases, J lost 8 bases, and 16 bases stayed unmatched. Germline-derived CDR1 and CDR2 are SGHNT and YYREEE (reference sequence). The CDR3 totals 17 residues. CDR3 sequence (DNA): TGTGCCAGCAGCTTAGGCGGACAGGGGCAAAGTGGAAGGGGCTACACCTTC. It yields the protein CASSLGGQGQSGRGYTF.